The 3 T cell receptor beta chains below all came from one sample that was sequenced in a study of T cell clonality in common variable immunodeficiency. The repertoire was sequenced with immunoSEQ multiplex PCR; TCRdb's copy has only in-frame clones and lacks some. Recorded here are under 50,000 clones, none singletons. The sample consisted of peripheral blood mononuclear cells. The receptors come from a person between 18 and 75 years old in good health.

This clone was recorded many times. The read gets to within 3 residues of the CDR3 end, and the germline J gene fills in the rest. The rearrangement links TRBV7-2 to TRBJ1-1; D is perhaps TRBD1 (6 bases). Trimming took 2 bases from V and 3 from J, leaving 13 bases between them. This CDR3 comprises 15 residues. Germline values: CDR1 SGHTA, CDR2 FQGNSA. CDR3 region: CASSLQGIVDTEAFF. CDR3 DNA (partial): TGTGCCAGCAGCTTACAGGGGATAGTGGACACTGAA.

This clone was counted ten times or more. The read halts 3 residues ahead of the CDR3 end, with the missing end drawn from the germline J gene. The chain has TRBV20-1 and TRBJ2-1; D possibly corresponds to TRBD1 (6 bases). The germline CDR1 and CDR2 sequences are DFQATT and SNEGSKA (reference sequence). V gave up 0 bases and J gave up 5 bases, with 14 bases separating them. CDR3 size: 15 residues. The CDR3 DNA, read in part, is TGCAGTGCTAGAGATGCGGCTACAGGGAACAATGAG. Translating it yields CSARDAATGNNE. The CDR3 in its entirety is CSARDAATGNNEQFF.

Many counts were recorded for this clone. This CDR3 is CASSIPRGGQETQYF. The sequenced part of the CDR3 DNA is TGTGCCAGTAGTATACCCAGAGGGGGCCAAGAGACC. The chain couples TRBV19 to TRBJ2-5, with a tentative D call TRBD1 (6 bases). The read stops 3 residues short of the end of the CDR3; the missing end is completed from the germline J gene. V was clipped by 2 bases and J by 1 base, with 11 bases between them. The CDR3 runs 15 residues. Germline CDR1 LNHDA, CDR2 SQIVND (reference sequence). The entire variable domain, with the rest obtained from reference TRBV19 and TRBJ2-5, is as follows: DGGITQSPKYLFRKEGQNVTLSCEQNLNHDAMYWYRQDPGQGLRLIYYSQIVNDFQKGDIAEGYSVSREKKESFPLTVTSAQKNPTAFYLCASSIPRGGQETQYFGPGTRLLVL.